This entry describes one T cell receptor (beta chain). All patients were untreated before thyroid surgery. Trimming took off 6 bases at V and 8 bases at J, with 11 bases between the two ends. This CDR3 is built from 13 residues. This sample was taken from a study of metastatic and nonmetastatic thyroid tumors. The wider study: Malignant and benign thyroid patients had repertoires compared in peripheral blood and tumor or nodule tissue.

TCRdb used MiXCR to call clones anew from the PCR reads. The table has 17,000 or so clones, about 26% seen once. The origin of this receptor is a female donor with papillary thyroid cancer or a benign thyroid nodule (not recorded which). Some clones in this sample may be carry-over from other donors' samples. Specimen: adjacent normal tissue. The V and J genes are TRBV12-3 or TRBV12-4 and TRBJ1-6, with D unclear. The CDR3 nucleotides are TGTGCCAGCAGGTACCAGGCGGATTCACCCCTCCACTTT. Its protein product is CASRYQADSPLHF.